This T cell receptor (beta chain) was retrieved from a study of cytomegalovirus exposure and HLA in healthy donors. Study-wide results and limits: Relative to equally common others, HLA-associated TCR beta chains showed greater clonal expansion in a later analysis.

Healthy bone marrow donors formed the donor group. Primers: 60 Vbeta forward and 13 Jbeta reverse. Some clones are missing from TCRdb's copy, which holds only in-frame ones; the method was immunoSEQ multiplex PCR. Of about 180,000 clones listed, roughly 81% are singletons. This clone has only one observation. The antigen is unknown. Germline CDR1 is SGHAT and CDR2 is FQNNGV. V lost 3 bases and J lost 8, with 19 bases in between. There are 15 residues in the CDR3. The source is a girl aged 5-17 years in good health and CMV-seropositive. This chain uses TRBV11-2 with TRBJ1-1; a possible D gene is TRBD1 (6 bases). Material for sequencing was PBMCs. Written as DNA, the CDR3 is TGTGCCAGCAGCTTGAAGGGGGGGGCTATTTCGGAAGCTTTCTTT. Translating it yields CASSLKGGAISEAFF.